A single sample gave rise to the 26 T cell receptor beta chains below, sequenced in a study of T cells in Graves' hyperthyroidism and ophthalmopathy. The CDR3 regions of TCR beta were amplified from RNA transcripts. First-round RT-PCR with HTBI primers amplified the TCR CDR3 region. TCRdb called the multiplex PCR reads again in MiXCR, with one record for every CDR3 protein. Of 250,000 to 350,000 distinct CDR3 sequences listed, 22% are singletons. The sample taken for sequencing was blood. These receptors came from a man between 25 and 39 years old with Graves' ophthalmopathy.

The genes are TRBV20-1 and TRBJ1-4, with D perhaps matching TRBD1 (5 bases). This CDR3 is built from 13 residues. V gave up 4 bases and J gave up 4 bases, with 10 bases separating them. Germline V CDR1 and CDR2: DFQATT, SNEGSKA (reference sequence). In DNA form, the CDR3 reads TGCAGTGCTACCGGGACGGGTAATGAAAAACTGTTTTTT. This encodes CSATGTGNEKLFF.

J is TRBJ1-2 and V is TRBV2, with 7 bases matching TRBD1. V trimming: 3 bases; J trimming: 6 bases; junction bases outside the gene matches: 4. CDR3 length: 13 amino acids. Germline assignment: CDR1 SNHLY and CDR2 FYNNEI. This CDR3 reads CASSDYRGHGYTF. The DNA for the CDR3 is TGTGCCAGCAGTGACTACAGGGGACATGGCTACACCTTC.

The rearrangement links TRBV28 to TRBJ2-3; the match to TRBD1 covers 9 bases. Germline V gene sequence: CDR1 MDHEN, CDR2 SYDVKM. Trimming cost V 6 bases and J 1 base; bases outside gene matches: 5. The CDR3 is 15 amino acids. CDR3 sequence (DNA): TGTGCCAGCAGCCGACGGACAGGGGGCACAGATACGCAGTATTTT. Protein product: CASSRRTGGTDTQYF.

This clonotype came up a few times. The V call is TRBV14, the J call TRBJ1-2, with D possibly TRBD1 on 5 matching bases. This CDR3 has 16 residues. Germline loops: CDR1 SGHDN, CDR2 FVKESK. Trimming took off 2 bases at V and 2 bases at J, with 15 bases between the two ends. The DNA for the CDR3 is TGTGCCAGCAGCCAACACACGGGGGTAGTGAACTATGGCTACACCTTC. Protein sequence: CASSQHTGVVNYGYTF.

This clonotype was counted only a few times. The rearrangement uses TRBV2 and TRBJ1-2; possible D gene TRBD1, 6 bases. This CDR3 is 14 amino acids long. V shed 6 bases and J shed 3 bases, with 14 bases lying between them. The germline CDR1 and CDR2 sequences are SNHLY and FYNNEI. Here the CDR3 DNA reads TGTGCCAGCAGCCGATTCAGGGGAGACTATGGCTACACCTTC. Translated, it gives CASSRFRGDYGYTF.

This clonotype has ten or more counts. The DNA of the CDR3 is TGTGCCAGCTCAAACACAGATACGCAGTATTTT. Amino acids: CASSNTDTQYF. The rearrangement uses TRBV18 and TRBJ2-3; D gene uncertain. The CDR3 spans 11 residues. V was trimmed by 5 bases and J by 2 bases, leaving 2 bases between them. Germline V gene sequence: CDR1 KGHSH, CDR2 LQKENI.

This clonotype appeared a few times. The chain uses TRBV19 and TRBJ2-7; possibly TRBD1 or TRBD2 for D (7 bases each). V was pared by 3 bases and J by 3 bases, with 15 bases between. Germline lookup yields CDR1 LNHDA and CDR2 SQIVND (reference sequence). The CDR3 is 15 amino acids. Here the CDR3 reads CASSMGGGAVYEQYF. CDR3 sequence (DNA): TGTGCCAGTAGTATGGGAGGGGGCGCAGTCTACGAGCAGTACTTC.

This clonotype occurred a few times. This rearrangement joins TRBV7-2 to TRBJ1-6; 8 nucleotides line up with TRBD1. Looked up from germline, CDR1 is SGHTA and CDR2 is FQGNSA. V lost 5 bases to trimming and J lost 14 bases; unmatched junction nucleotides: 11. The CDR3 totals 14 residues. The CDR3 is CASSHAGQAASLHF. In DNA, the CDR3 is TGTGCCAGCAGCCACGCGGGACAGGCCGCTTCCCTCCACTTT.

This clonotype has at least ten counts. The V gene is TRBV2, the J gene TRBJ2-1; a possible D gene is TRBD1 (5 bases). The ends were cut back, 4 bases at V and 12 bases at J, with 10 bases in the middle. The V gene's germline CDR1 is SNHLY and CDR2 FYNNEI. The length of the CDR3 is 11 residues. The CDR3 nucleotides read TGTGCCAGCAGTGTGGGGCAGGCGCAGTTCTTC. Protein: CASSVGQAQFF.

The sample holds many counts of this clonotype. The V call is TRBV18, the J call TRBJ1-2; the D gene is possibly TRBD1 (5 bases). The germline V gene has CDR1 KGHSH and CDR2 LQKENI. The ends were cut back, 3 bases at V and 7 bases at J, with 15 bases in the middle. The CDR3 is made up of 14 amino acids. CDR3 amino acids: CASSPGREVSGYTF. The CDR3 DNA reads TGTGCCAGCTCACCTGGCAGGGAAGTTAGTGGCTACACCTTC.

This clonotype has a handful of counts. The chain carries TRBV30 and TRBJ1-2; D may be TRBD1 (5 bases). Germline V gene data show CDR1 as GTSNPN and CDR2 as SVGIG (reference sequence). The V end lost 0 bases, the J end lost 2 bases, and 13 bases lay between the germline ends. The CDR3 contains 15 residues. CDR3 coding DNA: TGTGCCTGGAGTGTAGGTGCAGGGAAGAACTATGGCTACACCTTC. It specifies CAWSVGAGKNYGYTF.

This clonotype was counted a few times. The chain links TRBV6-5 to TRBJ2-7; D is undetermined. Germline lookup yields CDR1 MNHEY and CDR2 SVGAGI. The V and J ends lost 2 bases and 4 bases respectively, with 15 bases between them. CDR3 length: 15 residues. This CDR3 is CASSYGARHAYEQYF. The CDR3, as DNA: TGTGCCAGCAGTTACGGTGCACGCCACGCTTACGAGCAGTACTTC.

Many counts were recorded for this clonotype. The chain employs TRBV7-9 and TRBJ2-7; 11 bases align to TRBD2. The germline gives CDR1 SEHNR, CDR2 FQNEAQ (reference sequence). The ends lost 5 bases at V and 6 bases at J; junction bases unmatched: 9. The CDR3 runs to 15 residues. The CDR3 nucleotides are TGTGCCAGCAGCGCTCTTAGCGGGAGGGCCTCCGAGCAGTACTTC. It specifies CASSALSGRASEQYF.

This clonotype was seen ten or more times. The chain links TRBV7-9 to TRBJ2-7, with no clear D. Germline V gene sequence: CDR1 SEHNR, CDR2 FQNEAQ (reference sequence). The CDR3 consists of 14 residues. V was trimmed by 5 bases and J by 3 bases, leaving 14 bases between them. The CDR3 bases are TGTGCCAGCAGCCGGCAGGACGTTAGCTACGAGCAGTACTTC. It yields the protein CASSRQDVSYEQYF. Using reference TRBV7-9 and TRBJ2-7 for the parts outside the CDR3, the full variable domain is DTGVSQNPRHKITKRGQNVTFRCDPISEHNRLYWYRQTLGQGPEFLTYFQNEAQLEKSRLLSDRFSAERPKGSFSTLEIQRTEQGDSAMYLCASSRQDVSYEQYFGPGTRLTVT.

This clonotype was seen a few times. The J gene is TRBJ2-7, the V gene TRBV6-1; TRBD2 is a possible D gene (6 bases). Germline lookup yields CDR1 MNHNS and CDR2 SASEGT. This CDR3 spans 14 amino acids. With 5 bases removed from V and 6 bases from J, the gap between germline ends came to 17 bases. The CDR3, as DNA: TGTGCCAGCAGTAACCGGGACTCTACGTTCGAGCAGTACTTC. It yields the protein CASSNRDSTFEQYF.

The CDR3 is CSVPGTSQETQYF. In nucleotides, the CDR3 is TGCAGTGTTCCCGGGACTAGCCAAGAGACCCAGTACTTC. The chain recombines TRBV20-1 with TRBJ2-5, with 8 bases identical to TRBD2. Germline lookup yields CDR1 DFQATT and CDR2 SNEGSKA (reference sequence). The CDR3 covers 13 residues. The V gene end was trimmed by 7 bases and the J gene end by 1 base; junction bases not matched to a gene: 5.

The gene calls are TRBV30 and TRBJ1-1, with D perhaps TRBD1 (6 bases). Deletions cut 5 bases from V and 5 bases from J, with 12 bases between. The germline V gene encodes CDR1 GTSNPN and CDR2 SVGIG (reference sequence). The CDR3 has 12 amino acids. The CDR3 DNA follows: TGTGCCTGGTACAGGGAAGGTACTGAAGCTTTCTTT. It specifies CAWYREGTEAFF.

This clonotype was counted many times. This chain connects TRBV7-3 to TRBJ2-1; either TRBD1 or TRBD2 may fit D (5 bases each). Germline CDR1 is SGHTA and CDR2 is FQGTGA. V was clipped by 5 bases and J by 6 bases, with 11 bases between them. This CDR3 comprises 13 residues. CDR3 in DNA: TGTGCCAGCAGCGGGACGAGGGGCAATGAGCAGTTCTTC. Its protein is CASSGTRGNEQFF.

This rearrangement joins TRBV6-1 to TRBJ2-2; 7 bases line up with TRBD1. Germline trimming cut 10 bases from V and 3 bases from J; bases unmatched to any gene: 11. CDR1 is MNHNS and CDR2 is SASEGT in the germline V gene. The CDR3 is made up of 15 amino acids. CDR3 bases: TGTGCCACCAGACCCAGGGGGACCTACACCGGGGAGCTGTTTTTT. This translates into CATRPRGTYTGELFF.

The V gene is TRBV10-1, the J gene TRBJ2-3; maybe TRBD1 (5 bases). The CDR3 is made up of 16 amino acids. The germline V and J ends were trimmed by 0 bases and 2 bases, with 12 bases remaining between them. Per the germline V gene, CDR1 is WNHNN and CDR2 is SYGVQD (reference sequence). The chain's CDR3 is CASSESPMDTTDTQYF. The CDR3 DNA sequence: TGCGCCAGCAGTGAGTCCCCAATGGACACCACAGATACGCAGTATTTT.

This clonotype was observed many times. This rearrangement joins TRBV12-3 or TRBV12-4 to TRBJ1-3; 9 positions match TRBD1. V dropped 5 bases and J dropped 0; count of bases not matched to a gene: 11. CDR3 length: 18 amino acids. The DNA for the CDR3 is TGTGCCAGCAGTCTCCGGGACAGGGCATTACACTCTGGAAACACCATATATTTT. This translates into CASSLRDRALHSGNTIYF.

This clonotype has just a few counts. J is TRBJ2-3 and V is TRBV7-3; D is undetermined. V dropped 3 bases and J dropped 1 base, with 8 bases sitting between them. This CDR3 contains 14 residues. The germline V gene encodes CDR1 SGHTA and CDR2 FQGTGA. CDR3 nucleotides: TGTGCCAGCAGCTTCTCCAGCGGCACAGATACGCAGTATTTT. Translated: CASSFSSGTDTQYF. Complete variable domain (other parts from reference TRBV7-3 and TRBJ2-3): GAGVSQTPSNKVTEKGKYVELRCDPISGHTALYWYRQSLGQGPEFLIYFQGTGAADDSGLPNDRFFAVRPEGSVSTLKIQRTERGDSAVYLCASSFSSGTDTQYFGPGTRLTVL.

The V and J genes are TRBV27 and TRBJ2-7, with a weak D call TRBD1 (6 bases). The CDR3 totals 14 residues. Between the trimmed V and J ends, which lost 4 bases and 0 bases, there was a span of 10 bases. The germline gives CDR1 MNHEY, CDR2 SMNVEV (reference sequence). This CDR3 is CASSSTQGSYEQYF. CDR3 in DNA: TGTGCCAGCAGTTCCACACAGGGCTCCTACGAGCAGTACTTC.

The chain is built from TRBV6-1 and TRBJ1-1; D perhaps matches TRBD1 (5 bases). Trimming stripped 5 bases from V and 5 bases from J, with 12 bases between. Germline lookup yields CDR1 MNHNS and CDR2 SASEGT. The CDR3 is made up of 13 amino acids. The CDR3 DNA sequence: TGTGCCAGCAGTCGAGGGGATAGGACTGAAGCTTTCTTT. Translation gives CASSRGDRTEAFF.

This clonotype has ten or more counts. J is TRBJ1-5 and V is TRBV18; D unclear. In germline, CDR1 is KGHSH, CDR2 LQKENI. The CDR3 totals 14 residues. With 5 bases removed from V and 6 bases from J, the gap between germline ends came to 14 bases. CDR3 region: CASSDRAPGQPQHF. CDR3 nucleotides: TGTGCCAGCTCAGACCGGGCCCCAGGTCAGCCCCAGCATTTT.

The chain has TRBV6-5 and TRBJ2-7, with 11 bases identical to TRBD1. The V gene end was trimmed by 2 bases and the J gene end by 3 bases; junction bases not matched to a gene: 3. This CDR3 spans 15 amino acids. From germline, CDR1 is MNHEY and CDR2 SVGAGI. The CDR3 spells CASSYRDRGVYEQYF. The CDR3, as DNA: TGTGCCAGCAGTTACCGGGACAGGGGGGTCTACGAGCAGTACTTC.